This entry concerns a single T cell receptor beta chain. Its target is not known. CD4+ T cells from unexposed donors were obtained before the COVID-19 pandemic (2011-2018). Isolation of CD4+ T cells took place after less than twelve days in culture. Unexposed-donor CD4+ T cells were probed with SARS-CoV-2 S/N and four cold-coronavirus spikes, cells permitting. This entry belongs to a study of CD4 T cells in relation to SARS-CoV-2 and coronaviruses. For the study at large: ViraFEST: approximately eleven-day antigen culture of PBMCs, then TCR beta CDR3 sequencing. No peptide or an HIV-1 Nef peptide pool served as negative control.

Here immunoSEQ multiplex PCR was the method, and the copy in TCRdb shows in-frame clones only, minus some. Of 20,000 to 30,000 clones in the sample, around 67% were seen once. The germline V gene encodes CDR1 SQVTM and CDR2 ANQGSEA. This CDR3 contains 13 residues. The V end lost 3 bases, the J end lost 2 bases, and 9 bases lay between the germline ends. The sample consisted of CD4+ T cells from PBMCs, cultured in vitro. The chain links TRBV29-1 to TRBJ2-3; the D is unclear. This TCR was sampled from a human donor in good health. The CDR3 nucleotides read TGCAGCGTTGATTCTTCTACCACAGATACGCAGTATTTT. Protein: CSVDSSTTDTQYF.